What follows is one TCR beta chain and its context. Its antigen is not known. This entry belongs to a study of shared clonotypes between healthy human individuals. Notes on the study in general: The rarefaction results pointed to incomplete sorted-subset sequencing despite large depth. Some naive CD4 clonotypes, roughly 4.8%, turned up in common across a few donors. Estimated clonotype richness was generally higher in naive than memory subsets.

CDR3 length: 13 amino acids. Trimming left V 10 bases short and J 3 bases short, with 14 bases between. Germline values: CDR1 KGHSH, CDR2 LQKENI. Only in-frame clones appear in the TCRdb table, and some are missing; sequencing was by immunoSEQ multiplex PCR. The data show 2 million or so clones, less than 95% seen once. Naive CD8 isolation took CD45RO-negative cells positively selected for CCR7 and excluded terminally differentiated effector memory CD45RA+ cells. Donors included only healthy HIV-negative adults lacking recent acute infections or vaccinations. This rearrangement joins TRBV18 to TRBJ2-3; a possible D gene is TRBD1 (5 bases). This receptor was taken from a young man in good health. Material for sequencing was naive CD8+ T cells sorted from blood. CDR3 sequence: CATLGQGTDTQYF. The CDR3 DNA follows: TGTGCCACCTTGGGGCAGGGTACAGATACGCAGTATTTT.